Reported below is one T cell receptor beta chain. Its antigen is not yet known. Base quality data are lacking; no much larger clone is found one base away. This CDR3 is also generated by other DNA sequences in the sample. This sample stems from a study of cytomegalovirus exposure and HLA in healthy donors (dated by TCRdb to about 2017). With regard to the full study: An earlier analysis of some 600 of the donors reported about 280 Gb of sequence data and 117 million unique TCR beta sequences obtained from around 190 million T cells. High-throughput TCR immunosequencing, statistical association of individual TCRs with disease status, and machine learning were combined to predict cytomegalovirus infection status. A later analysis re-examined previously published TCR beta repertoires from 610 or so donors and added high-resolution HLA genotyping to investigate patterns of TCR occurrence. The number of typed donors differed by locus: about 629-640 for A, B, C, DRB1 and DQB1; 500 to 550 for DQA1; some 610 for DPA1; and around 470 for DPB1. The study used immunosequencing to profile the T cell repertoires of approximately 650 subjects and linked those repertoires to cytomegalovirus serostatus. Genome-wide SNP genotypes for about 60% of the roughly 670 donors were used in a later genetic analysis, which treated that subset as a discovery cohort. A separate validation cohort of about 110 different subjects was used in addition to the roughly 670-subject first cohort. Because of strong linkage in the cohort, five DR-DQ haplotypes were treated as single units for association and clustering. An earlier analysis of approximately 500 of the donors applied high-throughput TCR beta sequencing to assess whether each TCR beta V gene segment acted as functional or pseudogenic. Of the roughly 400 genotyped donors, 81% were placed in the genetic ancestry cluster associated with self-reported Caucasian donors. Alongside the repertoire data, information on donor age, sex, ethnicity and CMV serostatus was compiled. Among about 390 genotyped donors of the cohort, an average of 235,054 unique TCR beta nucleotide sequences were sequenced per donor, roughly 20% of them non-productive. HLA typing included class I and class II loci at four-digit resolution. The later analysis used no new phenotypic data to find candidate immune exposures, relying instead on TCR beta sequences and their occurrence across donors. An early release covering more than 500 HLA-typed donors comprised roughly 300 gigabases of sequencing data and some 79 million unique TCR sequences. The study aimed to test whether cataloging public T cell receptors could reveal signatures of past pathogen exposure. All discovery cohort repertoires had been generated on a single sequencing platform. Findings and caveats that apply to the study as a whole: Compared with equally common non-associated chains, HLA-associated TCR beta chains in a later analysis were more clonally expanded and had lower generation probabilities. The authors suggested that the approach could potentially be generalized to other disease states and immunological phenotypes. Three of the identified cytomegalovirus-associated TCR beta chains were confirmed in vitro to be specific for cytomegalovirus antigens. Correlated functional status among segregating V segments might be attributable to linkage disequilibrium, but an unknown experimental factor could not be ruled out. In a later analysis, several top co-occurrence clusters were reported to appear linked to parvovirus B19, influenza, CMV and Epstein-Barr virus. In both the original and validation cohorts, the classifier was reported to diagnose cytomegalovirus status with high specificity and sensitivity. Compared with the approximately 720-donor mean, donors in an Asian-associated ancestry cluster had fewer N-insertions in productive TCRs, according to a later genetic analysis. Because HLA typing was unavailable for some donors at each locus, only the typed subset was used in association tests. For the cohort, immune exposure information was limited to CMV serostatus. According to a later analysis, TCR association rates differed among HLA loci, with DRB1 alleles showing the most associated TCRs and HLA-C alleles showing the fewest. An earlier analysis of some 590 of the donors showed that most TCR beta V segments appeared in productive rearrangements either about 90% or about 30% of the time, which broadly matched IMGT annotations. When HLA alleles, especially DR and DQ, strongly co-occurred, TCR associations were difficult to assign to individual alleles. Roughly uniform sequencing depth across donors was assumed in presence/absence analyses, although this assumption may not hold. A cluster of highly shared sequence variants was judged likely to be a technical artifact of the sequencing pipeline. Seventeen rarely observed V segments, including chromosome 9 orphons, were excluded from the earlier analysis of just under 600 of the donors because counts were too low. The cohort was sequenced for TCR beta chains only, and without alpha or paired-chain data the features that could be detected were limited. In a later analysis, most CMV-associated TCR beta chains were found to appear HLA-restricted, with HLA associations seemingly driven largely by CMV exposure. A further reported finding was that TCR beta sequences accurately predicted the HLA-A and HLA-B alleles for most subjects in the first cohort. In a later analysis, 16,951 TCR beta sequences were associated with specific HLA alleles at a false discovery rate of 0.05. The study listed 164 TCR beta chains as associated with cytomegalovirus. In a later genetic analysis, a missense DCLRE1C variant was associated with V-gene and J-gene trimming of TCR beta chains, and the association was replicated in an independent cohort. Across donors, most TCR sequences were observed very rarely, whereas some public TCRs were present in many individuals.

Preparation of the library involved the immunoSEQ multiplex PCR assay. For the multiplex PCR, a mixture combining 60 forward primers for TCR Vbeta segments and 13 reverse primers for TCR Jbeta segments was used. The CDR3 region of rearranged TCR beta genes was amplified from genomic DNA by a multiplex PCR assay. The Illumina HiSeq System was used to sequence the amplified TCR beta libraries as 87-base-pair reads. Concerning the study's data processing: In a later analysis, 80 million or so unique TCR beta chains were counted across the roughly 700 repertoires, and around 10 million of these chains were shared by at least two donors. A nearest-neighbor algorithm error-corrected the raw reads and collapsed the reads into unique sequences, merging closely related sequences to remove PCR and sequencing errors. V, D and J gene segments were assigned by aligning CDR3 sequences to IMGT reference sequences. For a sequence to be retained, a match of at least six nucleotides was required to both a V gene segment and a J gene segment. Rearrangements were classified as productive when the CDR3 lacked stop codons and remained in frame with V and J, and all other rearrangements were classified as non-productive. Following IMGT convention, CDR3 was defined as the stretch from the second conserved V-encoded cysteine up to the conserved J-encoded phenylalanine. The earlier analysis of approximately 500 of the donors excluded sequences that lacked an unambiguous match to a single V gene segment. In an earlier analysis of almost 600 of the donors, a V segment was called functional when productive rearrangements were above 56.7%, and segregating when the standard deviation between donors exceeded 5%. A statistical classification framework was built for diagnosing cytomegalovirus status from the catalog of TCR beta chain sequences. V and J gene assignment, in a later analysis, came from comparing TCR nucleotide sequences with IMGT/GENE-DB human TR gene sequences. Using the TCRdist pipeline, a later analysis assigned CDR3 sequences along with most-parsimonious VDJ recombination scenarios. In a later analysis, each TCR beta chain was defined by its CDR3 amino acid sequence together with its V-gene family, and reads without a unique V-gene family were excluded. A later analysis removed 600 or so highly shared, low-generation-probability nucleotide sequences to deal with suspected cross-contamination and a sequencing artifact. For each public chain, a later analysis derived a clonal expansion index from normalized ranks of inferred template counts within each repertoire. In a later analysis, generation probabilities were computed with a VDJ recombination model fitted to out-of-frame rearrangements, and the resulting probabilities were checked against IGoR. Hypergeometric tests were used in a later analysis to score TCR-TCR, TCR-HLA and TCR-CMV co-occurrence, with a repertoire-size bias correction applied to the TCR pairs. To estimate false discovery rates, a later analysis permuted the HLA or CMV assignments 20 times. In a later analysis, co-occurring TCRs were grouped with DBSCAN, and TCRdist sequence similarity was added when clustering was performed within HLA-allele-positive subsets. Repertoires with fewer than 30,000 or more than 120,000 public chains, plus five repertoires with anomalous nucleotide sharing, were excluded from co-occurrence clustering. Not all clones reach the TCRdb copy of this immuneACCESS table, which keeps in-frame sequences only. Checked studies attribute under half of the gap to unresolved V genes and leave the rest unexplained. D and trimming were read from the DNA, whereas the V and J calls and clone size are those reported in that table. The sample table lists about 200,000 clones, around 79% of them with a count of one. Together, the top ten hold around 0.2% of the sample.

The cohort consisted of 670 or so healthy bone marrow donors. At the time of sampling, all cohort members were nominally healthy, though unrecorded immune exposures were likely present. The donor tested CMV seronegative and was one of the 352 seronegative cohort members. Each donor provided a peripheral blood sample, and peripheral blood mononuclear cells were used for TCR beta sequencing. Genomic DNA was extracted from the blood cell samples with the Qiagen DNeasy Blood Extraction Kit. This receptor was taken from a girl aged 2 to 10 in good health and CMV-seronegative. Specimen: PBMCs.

The CDR3 protein is CASRRTGTFTEAFF. The sequenced DNA is TGTGCCAGCAGACGAACCGGGACATTCACTGAAGCTTTCTTT. This chain is built from TRBV5-6 and TRBJ1-1, with a tentative D gene TRBD1 over 6 matching bases. CDR1 is given as SGHDT and CDR2 as YYEEEE, both from the germline V gene. V was cut back by 5 bases and J by 4 bases, leaving a gap of 15 bases between them. Spanning cysteine to phenylalanine, the CDR3 consists of 14 amino acids. The sequence is cut down to CDR3 DNA, 42 bases in frame from base 1.